One TCR beta chain is described in this entry. This record comes from a study of control samples from healthy donors and cancer patients. V lost 6 bases, J lost 4 bases, and 15 bases lay in between. This CDR3 has 14 residues. Germline V gene lookup returns CDR1 MDHEN and CDR2 SYDVKM. The data were produced by immunoSEQ multiplex PCR, yet TCRdb's version contains in-frame clones alone and is incomplete. The data contain some 200,000 clones, roughly 93% of them singletons. The rearrangement uses TRBV28 and TRBJ1-2; tentative D call: TRBD1 (5 bases). Material for sequencing was blood. The receptor was derived from a man younger than 35 in good health. The CDR3 reads CASSHDSLGYGYTF. The DNA of the CDR3 is TGTGCCAGCAGCCACGACAGTCTGGGCTATGGCTACACCTTC.